This is a list of T cell receptor beta chains from one sample in a study of CD8 T cells in ankylosing spondylitis. One entry per CDR3 protein results from TCRdb running MiXCR on the 5' RACE reads. The sample records some 800,000 distinct CDR3 sequences, approximately 10% being singletons. The sample consisted of blood, either unsorted or a sorted T cell fraction (not recorded which). These receptors were taken from a male donor with ankylosing spondylitis. Each CDR3 is given with its conserved first and last residue. The D gene is left open where the match is weak. Clone size, where shown, is once, few, many, or a class for clones that have expanded.

j_gene | d_gene | abundance | v_gene | CDR3aa | CDR3nt
TRBJ2-5 | NA | few | TRBV7-2 | CASSGRLGYGETQYF | TGTGCCAGCAGCGGACGGCTGGGGTATGGGGAGACCCAGTACTTC
TRBJ2-7 | TRBD2 | NA | TRBV6-2/TRBV6-3 | CASNQAGSSYEQYF | TGTGCCAGCAATCAAGCGGGGAGCTCCTACGAGCAGTACTTC
TRBJ2-7 | NA | NA | TRBV5-6 | CASSLFGQYYEQYF | TGTGCCAGCAGCTTGTTTGGCCAGTACTACGAGCAGTACTTC
TRBJ1-1 | TRBD1 | many | TRBV5-1 | CASSSQGTGNTEAFF | TGCGCCAGCAGCTCTCAGGGGACAGGGAACACTGAAGCTTTCTTT
TRBJ2-3 | TRBD2 | many | TRBV29-1 | CSVLAVTSTDTQYF | TGCAGCGTACTAGCGGTTACTAGCACAGATACGCAGTATTTT
TRBJ2-4 | TRBD2 | NA | TRBV5-8 | CASSLAPSAGGQNIQYF | TGTGCCAGCAGCTTGGCCCCTTCTGCGGGAGGTCAAAACATTCAGTACTTC
TRBJ1-1 | NA | NA | TRBV12-3/TRBV12-4 | CASSPLVGGTEAFF | TGTGCCAGCAGTCCCCTCGTGGGGGGCACTGAAGCTTTCTTT
TRBJ2-1 | NA | NA | TRBV20-1 | CSARDPQYYNEQFF | TGCAGTGCTAGAGATCCGCAGTACTACAATGAGCAGTTCTTC
TRBJ2-7 | NA | few | TRBV13 | CASSLGGGKSYEQYF | TGTGCCAGCAGCTTAGGTGGAGGGAAATCCTACGAGCAGTACTTC
TRBJ2-3 | NA | many | TRBV7-2 | CASSLGGTADTQYF | TGTGCCAGCAGCTTGGGGGGGACAGCAGATACGCAGTATTTT
TRBJ2-1 | NA | few | TRBV12-5 | CASGLVKDGEGPGDEQFF | TGTGCTAGTGGTTTGGTAAAAGATGGGGAAGGGCCGGGGGATGAGCAGTTCTTC